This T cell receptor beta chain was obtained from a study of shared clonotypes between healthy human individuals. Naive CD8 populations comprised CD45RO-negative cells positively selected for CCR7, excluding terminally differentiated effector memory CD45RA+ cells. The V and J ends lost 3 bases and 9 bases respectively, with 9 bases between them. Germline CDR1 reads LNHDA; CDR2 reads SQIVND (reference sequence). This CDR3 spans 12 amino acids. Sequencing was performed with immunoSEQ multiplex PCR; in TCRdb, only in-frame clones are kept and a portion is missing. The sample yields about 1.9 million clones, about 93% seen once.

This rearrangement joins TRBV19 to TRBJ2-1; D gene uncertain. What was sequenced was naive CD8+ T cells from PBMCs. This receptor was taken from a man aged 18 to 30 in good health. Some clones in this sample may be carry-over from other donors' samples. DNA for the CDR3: TGTGCCAGTAGTATCTCAATGGTTGAGCAGTTCTTC. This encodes CASSISMVEQFF.